The 25 T cell receptor beta chains presented below share a single source sample, sequenced in a study of T-cell reconstitution after alpha-beta-depleted transplantation in children. A library of TCRbeta sequences, prepared with unique molecular identifiers, was generated. TCRdb reanalysed the PCR reads using MiXCR and keeps one entry per CDR3 protein. The data show approximately 350,000 distinct CDR3 sequences, with roughly 17% seen just once and around 38% held by the top ten. The sample here was PBMCs, mostly from graft donor cells, taken 360 days after TCRalphabeta/CD19-depleted stem cell transplant. The receptors were gathered from a male patient aged 2 to 10 who had a stem cell transplant for acute lymphoblastic leukemia, so the T cells may come from the graft donor.

This clonotype was recorded a few times. The chain employs TRBV12-3 or TRBV12-4 and TRBJ2-7, with D perhaps TRBD2 (5 bases). Trimming removed 1 base at V and 4 bases at J, with 14 bases between. CDR3 length: 15 residues. CDR3 DNA sequence: TGTGCCAGCAGTTTAGAGCCGAGGGCTGATTACGAGCAGTACTTC. This gives the protein CASSLEPRADYEQYF.

This clonotype has more than one count but fewer than ten. V and J are TRBV6-2 or TRBV6-3 and TRBJ2-1; 10 bases align to TRBD2. Per the germline V gene, CDR1 is MNHEY and CDR2 is SVGEGT. J was trimmed by 5 bases and V by 6 bases; bases with no gene match: 16. The CDR3 loop spans 18 amino acids. The CDR3 here is CASSSFRAGGWVNNEQFF. In nucleotides, the CDR3 is TGTGCCAGCAGCTCCTTCCGAGCGGGAGGGTGGGTAAACAATGAGCAGTTCTTC.

There are many counts of this clonotype. The chain carries TRBV6-5 and TRBJ2-7; 8 bases fit TRBD1. Germline assignment: CDR1 MNHEY and CDR2 SVGAGI. This CDR3 region has 15 residues. Unmatched junction bases numbered 8, after V lost 4 bases and J lost 3 bases. The chain's CDR3 is CASSFGQGLFYEQYF. In DNA form, the CDR3 reads TGTGCCAGCAGTTTTGGACAGGGTCTTTTCTACGAGCAGTACTTC.

This clonotype was seen many times. This rearrangement joins TRBV25-1 to TRBJ2-1; 7 bases align to TRBD1. With 7 bases clipped from V and 7 bases from J, the junction kept 10 bases outside the gene matches. From germline, CDR1 is MGHDK and CDR2 SYGVNS. CDR3 length: 14 amino acids. CDR3 nucleotide sequence: TGTGCCAGCAAAGAACAGGGGAATGGGAATGAGCAGTTCTTC. This gives the protein CASKEQGNGNEQFF.

V is TRBV5-1 and J is TRBJ1-1; TRBD1 might be the D (5 bases). The germline gives CDR1 SGHRS, CDR2 YFSETQ. Trimming took off 2 bases at V and 9 bases at J, with 8 bases between the two ends. This CDR3 has 11 amino acids. The CDR3 bases are TGCGCCAGCAGCTTACAGGTTAAAGCTTTCTTT. This translates into CASSLQVKAFF.

This clonotype occurred many times. The rearrangement uses TRBV18 and TRBJ2-5; 12 nucleotides align to TRBD2. J was trimmed by 3 bases and V by 0 bases; bases with no gene match: 2. This CDR3 is built from 16 residues. CDR1 and CDR2 from the germline V gene are KGHSH and LQKENI. The CDR3 coding sequence is TGTGCCAGCTCACCACCGGGACTAGCGGGCGAAGAGACCCAGTACTTC. It translates to CASSPPGLAGEETQYF.

This clonotype turned up a few times. The chain employs TRBV6-5 and TRBJ2-2, with 7 positions matching TRBD1. The CDR3 is made up of 16 amino acids. CDR1 and CDR2 (germline): MNHEY, SVGAGI. Germline trimming cut 2 bases from V and 0 bases from J; bases unmatched to any gene: 3. The CDR3 region is CASSYPGTANTGELFF. The CDR3 DNA is TGTGCCAGCAGTTACCCAGGGACAGCGAACACCGGGGAGCTGTTTTTT.

The chain uses TRBV4-1 and TRBJ2-1; no reliable D call. Germline V lookup: CDR1 MGHRA, CDR2 YSYEKL. Between the trimmed V and J ends, which lost 0 bases and 3 bases, there was a span of 15 bases. The CDR3 is 17 amino acids. The CDR3 reads CASSQDSRLPIYNEQFF. Written as DNA, the CDR3 is TGCGCCAGCAGCCAAGATTCGAGGCTCCCCATCTACAATGAGCAGTTCTTC.

This clonotype has a handful of counts. This chain connects TRBV12-3 or TRBV12-4 to TRBJ2-1, with TRBD2 matching 8 bases. Trimming cost V 1 base and J 9 bases; bases outside gene matches: 8. CDR3 length: 15 residues. The CDR3 loop is CASSLVEAGAVEQFF. The CDR3 DNA sequence: TGTGCCAGCAGTTTAGTTGAAGCGGGAGCGGTTGAGCAGTTCTTC.

The J gene is TRBJ2-5, the V gene TRBV5-1; TRBD2 matches 7 bases. Germline CDR1 and CDR2: SGHRS and YFSETQ. This CDR3 comprises 16 residues. V was clipped by 0 bases and J by 1 base; unmatched bases: 6. The CDR3 protein is CASSLGPLAFQETQYF. The CDR3 DNA follows: TGCGCCAGCAGCTTGGGCCCACTAGCGTTCCAAGAGACCCAGTACTTC.

This clonotype was observed a few times. The genes are TRBV15 and TRBJ2-2; D may match TRBD1 or TRBD2 (5 bases each). The ends were cut back, 1 base at V and 4 bases at J, with 13 bases in the middle. The CDR3 sequence is 16 residues long. CDR1 and CDR2 from the germline V gene are LNHNV and YYDKDF (reference sequence). The CDR3 here is CATSRAEGLGTGELFF. The CDR3 DNA reads TGTGCCACCAGCAGAGCCGAGGGGCTTGGCACCGGGGAGCTGTTTTTT.

Written as DNA, the CDR3 is TGTGCCAGCAGCTTAGAGGGCGGACCAGCCCCCTACAATGAGCAGTTCTTC. Translated: CASSLEGGPAPYNEQFF. The chain couples TRBV13 to TRBJ2-1, with D hard to call. Germline-derived CDR1 and CDR2 are PRHDT and FYEKMQ (reference sequence). Trimming left V 1 base short and J 2 bases short, with 15 bases between. This CDR3 is built from 17 residues.

This clonotype was observed a handful of times. The CDR3 is CASSVGAGVYYNEQFF. The DNA of the CDR3 is TGTGCCAGCAGTGTTGGAGCGGGAGTGTACTACAATGAGCAGTTCTTC. The V call is TRBV11-2, the J call TRBJ2-1; 8 bases fit TRBD2. J gave up 3 bases and V 6 bases, and 10 bases lay outside the gene matches. Germline V gene sequence: CDR1 SGHAT, CDR2 FQNNGV. The CDR3 has 16 residues.

V usage is TRBV7-9 and J usage is TRBJ1-3; 9 nucleotides align to TRBD1. CDR3 size: 17 residues. The germline V gene encodes CDR1 SEHNR and CDR2 FQNEAQ (reference sequence). V lost 5 bases to trimming and J lost 4 bases; unmatched junction nucleotides: 12. The chain's CDR3 is CASSPHRDREGGNTIYF. CDR3 bases: TGTGCCAGCAGCCCCCACCGGGACAGGGAAGGAGGAAACACCATATATTTT.

This clonotype has a single count. The chain links TRBV4-3 to TRBJ2-5, with TRBD1 matching over 9 bases. This CDR3 has 19 residues. V was clipped by 0 bases and J by 2 bases; unmatched bases: 13. The germline V gene encodes CDR1 LGHNA and CDR2 YSLEER. This chain's CDR3 is CASSQDFPTGTGPQETQYF. CDR3 DNA sequence: TGCGCCAGCAGCCAAGATTTCCCCACCGGGACAGGGCCGCAAGAGACCCAGTACTTC.

There are a few counts of this clonotype. The rearrangement uses TRBV12-3 or TRBV12-4 and TRBJ2-1; D ambiguous. The V gene lost 3 bases and the J gene lost 9 bases, with 9 bases spanning the gap. There are 12 residues in the CDR3. CDR3 sequence: CASSLVGREQFF. As DNA, the CDR3 is TGTGCCAGCAGTTTGGTCGGACGTGAGCAGTTCTTC.

This clonotype was picked up many times. The chain links TRBV28 to TRBJ2-7; 8 bases agree with TRBD2. CDR1 and CDR2 (germline): MDHEN, SYDVKM. The J segment lost 1 base and the V segment lost 6 bases, leaving 14 bases of the junction unmatched. The CDR3 is made up of 17 amino acids. The CDR3 loop reads CASSRWFGTRLSYEQYF. The CDR3 DNA sequence: TGTGCCAGCAGCCGCTGGTTTGGGACTAGACTGTCCTACGAGCAGTACTTC.

The chain combines TRBV20-1 with TRBJ2-3, with no clear D. The CDR3 runs to 15 residues. The germline V gene has CDR1 DFQATT and CDR2 SNEGSKA (reference sequence). Trimming cost V 0 bases and J 4 bases, with 14 bases left between them. As DNA, the CDR3 is TGCAGTGCTAGAGATCATCCCGGAATGGCAGATACGCAGTATTTT. This translates into CSARDHPGMADTQYF.

The V and J genes are TRBV12-3 or TRBV12-4 and TRBJ1-1; possibly TRBD1 for D (5 bases). The V gene lost 3 bases and the J gene lost 6 bases, with 11 bases spanning the gap. The CDR3 length is 13 residues. CDR3 sequence reads: CASSFGGSAEAFF. The DNA for the CDR3 is TGTGCCAGCAGTTTCGGGGGAAGCGCTGAAGCTTTCTTT.

The J gene is TRBJ2-1, the V gene TRBV4-2; perhaps TRBD2 as D (6 bases). Trimming shortened V by 9 bases and J by 2 bases, and 8 bases separated the two germline ends. The CDR3 loop spans 12 amino acids. The germline V gene encodes CDR1 LGHNA and CDR2 YNFKEQ. The CDR3 sequence is CASRRAYNEQFF. The CDR3 DNA reads as TGTGCCAGTAGGAGGGCCTACAATGAGCAGTTCTTC.

This clonotype was seen only once. The chain recombines TRBV24-1 with TRBJ2-3, with D possibly TRBD1 on 5 matching bases. V gave up 6 bases and J gave up 1 base, with 22 bases separating them. The germline V gene has CDR1 KGHDR and CDR2 SFDVKD. The CDR3 is made up of 18 amino acids. CDR3 sequence: CATSSHVGLLCRTDTQYF. CDR3 in DNA: TGTGCCACCAGTTCGCACGTGGGGCTCCTGTGCCGCACAGATACGCAGTATTTT.

This clonotype was seen more than once but under ten times. The J gene is TRBJ1-2, the V gene TRBV28; no clear D gene. Germline V gene lookup returns CDR1 MDHEN and CDR2 SYDVKM. The CDR3 extends over 13 amino acids. Trimming removed 3 bases from V and 2 bases from J, with 7 bases in between. Here the CDR3 reads CASSLVENYGYTF. In DNA, the CDR3 is TGTGCCAGCAGTTTGGTCGAAAACTATGGCTACACCTTC.

This clonotype has a count of ten or more. J is TRBJ2-1 and V is TRBV25-1, with unresolved D. Trimming took off 0 bases at V and 4 bases at J, with 7 bases between the two ends. This CDR3 comprises 14 residues. Germline V gene lookup returns CDR1 MGHDK and CDR2 SYGVNS. CDR3 in amino acids: CASSEYARYNEQFF. The CDR3 nucleotides read TGTGCCAGCAGTGAATATGCGAGGTACAATGAGCAGTTCTTC.

V is TRBV20-1 and J is TRBJ2-1, with 7 bases identical to TRBD2. V dropped 7 bases and J dropped 1; count of bases not matched to a gene: 10. The germline V gene encodes CDR1 DFQATT and CDR2 SNEGSKA (reference sequence). The length of the CDR3 is 15 residues. CDR3 region: CSVSRGSGSYNEQFF. CDR3 nucleotides: TGCAGTGTTTCGCGCGGGAGTGGTTCCTACAATGAGCAGTTCTTC.

Ten or more counts support this clonotype. J is TRBJ1-1 and V is TRBV6-5; D remains ambiguous. Germline V gene sequence: CDR1 MNHEY, CDR2 SVGAGI. V lost 6 bases and J 0 bases, leaving 2 bases between the germline ends. This CDR3 has 11 amino acids. CDR3 in DNA: TGTGCCAGCAGCATGAACACTGAAGCTTTCTTT. Translated, it gives CASSMNTEAFF.